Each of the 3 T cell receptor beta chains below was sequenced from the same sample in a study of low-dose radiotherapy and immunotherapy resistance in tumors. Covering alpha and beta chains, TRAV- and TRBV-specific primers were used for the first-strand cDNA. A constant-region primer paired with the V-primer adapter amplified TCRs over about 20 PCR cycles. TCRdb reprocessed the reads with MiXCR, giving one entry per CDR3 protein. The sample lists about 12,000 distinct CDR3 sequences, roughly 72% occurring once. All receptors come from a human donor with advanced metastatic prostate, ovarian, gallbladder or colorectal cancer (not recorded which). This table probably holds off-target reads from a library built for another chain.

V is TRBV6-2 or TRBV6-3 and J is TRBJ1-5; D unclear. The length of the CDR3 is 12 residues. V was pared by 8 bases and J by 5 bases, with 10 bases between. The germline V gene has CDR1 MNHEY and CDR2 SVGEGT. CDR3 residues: CASREGHQPQHF. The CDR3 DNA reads TGTGCCAGCCGGGAAGGGCATCAGCCCCAGCATTTT.

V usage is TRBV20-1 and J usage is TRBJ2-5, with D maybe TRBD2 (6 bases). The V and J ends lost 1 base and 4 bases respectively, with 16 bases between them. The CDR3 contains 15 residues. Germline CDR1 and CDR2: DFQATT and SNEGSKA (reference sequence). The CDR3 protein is CSARGRDFAAETQYF. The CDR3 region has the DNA TGCAGTGCTAGAGGCCGGGACTTTGCTGCAGAGACCCAGTACTTC.

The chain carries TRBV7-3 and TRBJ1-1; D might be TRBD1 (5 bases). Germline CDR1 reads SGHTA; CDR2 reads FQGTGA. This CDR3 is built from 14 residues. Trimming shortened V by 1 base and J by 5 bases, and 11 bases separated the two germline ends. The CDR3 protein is CASSLNAGGTEAFF. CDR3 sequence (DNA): TGTGCCAGCAGCTTAAATGCGGGGGGAACTGAAGCTTTCTTT.